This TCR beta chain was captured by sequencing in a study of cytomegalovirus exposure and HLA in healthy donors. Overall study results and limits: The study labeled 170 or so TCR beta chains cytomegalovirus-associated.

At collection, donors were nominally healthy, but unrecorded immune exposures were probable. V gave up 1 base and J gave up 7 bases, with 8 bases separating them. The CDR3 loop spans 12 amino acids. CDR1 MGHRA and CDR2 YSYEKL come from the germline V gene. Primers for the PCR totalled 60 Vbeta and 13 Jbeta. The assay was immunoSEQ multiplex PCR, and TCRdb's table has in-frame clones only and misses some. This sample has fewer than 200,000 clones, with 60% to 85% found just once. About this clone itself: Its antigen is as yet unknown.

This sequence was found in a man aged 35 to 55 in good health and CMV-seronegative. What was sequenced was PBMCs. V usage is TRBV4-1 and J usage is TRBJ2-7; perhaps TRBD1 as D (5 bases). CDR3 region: CASSQGDREQYF. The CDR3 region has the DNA TGCGCCAGCAGCCAAGGAGACAGAGAGCAGTACTTC.